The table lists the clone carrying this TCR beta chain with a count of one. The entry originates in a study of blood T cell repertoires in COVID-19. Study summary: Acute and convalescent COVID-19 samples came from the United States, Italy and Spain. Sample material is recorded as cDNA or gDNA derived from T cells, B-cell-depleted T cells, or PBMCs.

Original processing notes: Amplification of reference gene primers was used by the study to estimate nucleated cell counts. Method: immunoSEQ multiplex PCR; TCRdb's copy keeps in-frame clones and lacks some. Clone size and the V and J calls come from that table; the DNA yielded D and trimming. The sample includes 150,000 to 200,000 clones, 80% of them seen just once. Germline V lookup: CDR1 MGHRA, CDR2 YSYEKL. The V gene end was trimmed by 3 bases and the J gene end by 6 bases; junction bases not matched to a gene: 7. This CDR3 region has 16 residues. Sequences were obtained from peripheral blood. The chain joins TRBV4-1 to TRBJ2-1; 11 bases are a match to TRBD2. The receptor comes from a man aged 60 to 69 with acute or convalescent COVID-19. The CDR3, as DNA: TGCGCCAGCAGCCACTTGGGACTAGCGGTTGGCAATGAGCAGTTCTTC. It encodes CASSHLGLAVGNEQFF.